The sequence of this T cell receptor (beta chain) was determined in a study of technical replicates of blood from several donors. Only in-frame clones appear in the TCRdb table, and some are missing; sequencing was by immunoSEQ multiplex PCR. The sample lists roughly 80,000 clones, 90% to 95% seen once, with 0.25% in the top ten. This CDR3 has 15 residues. Trimming cost V 3 bases and J 3 bases; bases outside gene matches: 8. Germline CDR1 is LNHNV and CDR2 is YYDKDF (reference sequence). The sequenced sample was T cells isolated from PBMCs. This chain connects TRBV15 to TRBJ2-7, with TRBD1 matching 7 bases. This receptor was taken from a human donor in good health. The CDR3 reads CATSRGQLNDYEQYF. The CDR3, as DNA: TGTGCCACCAGCAGGGGACAGCTCAATGACTACGAGCAGTACTTC.